This T cell receptor (beta chain) was recovered during a study of blood T cell repertoires in COVID-19 (dated by TCRdb to 2018 to 2020). Regarding the study in general: The collaborator samples originated in the United States, Italy and Spain and spanned the acute and convalescent phases of COVID-19. Subjects who had been exposed to COVID-19, were actively infected with it, or had recovered from it provided the deeply sampled blood TCRbeta repertoires that made up the dataset. The material from the prospective study consisted of cDNA or gDNA derived from T cells, B-cell-depleted T cells, or PBMCs. Samples were obtained from the ongoing ImmuneRACE study (first 160 participants) and from 1,254 subjects provided by 6 global collaborators. Where available, HLA class I and class II types were obtained from metadata supplied by the sample provider rather than from assay-based typing. Sample metadata almost always included a de-identified subject ID, COVID-19 status, age in years and sex. The repertoires were made available in a free public database intended to serve as a resource for research on the immune response to SARS-CoV-2. Points the paper makes about the study in general: How much clinical and demographic metadata was included differed by source and by participant, and the metadata was provided uncurated.

The germline V end is reduced by 5 bases and the J end by 4 bases; junction bases left unmatched: 7. The germline V gene (reference sequence) yields LNHDA for CDR1 and SQIVND for CDR2. From the cysteine up to the phenylalanine, the CDR3 has a length of 15 residues. Just the 45-base CDR3 DNA is kept, in frame starting at base 1. The sample holds one count of this clone. Which antigen it targets is not known. Per-base quality was not reported, and no clone a single base away is much larger than it. Participants in the prospective study were enrolled through a virtual design, were aged about 18 to 100 years, and lived in 24 United States geographic areas. Cohort assignment in the prospective study relied on participant-reported clinical history from a screening survey and a study questionnaire. Recovered participants in ImmuneRACE Cohort 3 were defined by two consecutive negative NP/OP PCR tests, clearance by a healthcare professional, or resolution of symptoms. In the prospective study, mobile phlebotomists collected whole blood, serum and a nasopharyngeal or oropharyngeal swab from each participant. Prospective study participants could optionally give additional blood draws and questionnaires over an approximately 2-month period. Before DNA extraction, prospective study blood samples were shipped either frozen or at room temperature.

The immunoSEQ Assay, a bias-controlled multiplex PCR, was used to amplify TCRbeta CDR3 regions from genomic DNA. Concerning the study's data processing: The number of nucleated cells in each sample was estimated by amplification of reference gene primers within the assay. Sequence reads were collapsed and filtered to measure the absolute abundance of every unique TCRbeta CDR3 rearrangement. For each sample, productive Simpson clonality was calculated as the square root of Simpson's diversity index across productive rearrangements. TCRdb obtained this table from immuneACCESS and retained in-frame rearrangements with V and J assigned. These tables miss some clones; where compared with another copy, unresolved V genes account for less than half of the shortfall, and the remainder is unexplained. V and J calls and clone size are as listed in that table; D and trimming were resolved from the DNA. The sample has about 310,000 clones on record, 75% to 90% of them singletons. The ten largest clones take up about 9.5% of the sample.

The sequence was obtained from a middle-aged woman who had recovered from COVID-19. The sample comprised PBMCs or T cells enriched from blood (not recorded which). The chain is made from TRBV19 and TRBJ2-1; 8 bases in the junction line up with TRBD1. The base sequence is TGTGCCAGTAGTCCAGGGGGCGCAGTATACAATGAGCAGTTCTTC. It translates as CASSPGGAVYNEQFF.